These 20 T cell receptor beta chains share one sample of origin, sequenced in a study of T-cell reconstitution after alpha-beta-depleted transplantation in children. Molecular barcoding with unique molecular identifiers was used for the TCRbeta library. TCRdb processed the PCR reads anew with MiXCR; each CDR3 protein has one entry. Of over 120,000 distinct CDR3 sequences detected, 8% to 10% appear once; the ten largest clones hold 15% to 20%. The sample consisted of PBMCs, mostly from graft donor cells, taken 180 days after TCRalphabeta/CD19-depleted stem cell transplant. Source of these receptors: a female patient between 2 and 15 years old who had a stem cell transplant for congenital amegakaryocytic thrombocytopenia, so the T cells may come from the graft donor.

This clonotype was seen ten or more times. The V call is TRBV20-1, the J call TRBJ2-1; the match to TRBD2 covers 13 bases. The V and J ends lost 5 bases and 6 bases, in that order; junction bases with no gene match: 7. Germline V gene data show CDR1 as DFQATT and CDR2 as SNEGSKA (reference sequence). This CDR3 region has 15 residues. Here the CDR3 DNA reads TGCAGTGCTGCCACTAGCGGGGGGGCTTTCAATGAGCAGTTCTTC. It translates to CSAATSGGAFNEQFF.

This clonotype has a count of ten or more. J is TRBJ2-5 and V is TRBV10-3; 11 bases fit TRBD2. Germline V gene sequence: CDR1 ENHRY, CDR2 SYGVKD. After removal of 2 bases from V and 2 bases from J, the junction contained 16 bases not matched to a gene. The CDR3 consists of 20 residues. The CDR3 sequence: CAISEAPPLSGTSGQETQYF. CDR3 DNA: TGTGCCATCAGTGAGGCCCCTCCCCTCTCCGGGACTAGCGGTCAAGAGACCCAGTACTTC.

Many counts were recorded for this clonotype. CDR3 sequence (DNA): TGTGCCAGCAGTTTCGGGACAGGGGACCAAGAGACCCAGTACTTC. Its translation is CASSFGTGDQETQYF. The rearrangement uses TRBV12-3 or TRBV12-4 and TRBJ2-5; TRBD1 matches 10 bases. The CDR3 has 15 amino acids. Trimming took 3 bases from V and 0 from J; bases not matched to a gene: 1.

CDR3 DNA sequence: TGTGCCAGCAGTGAGAGAGATTGGGGACAGACCTCTTTCAATAAAAACATTCAGTACTTC. Protein: CASSERDWGQTSFNKNIQYF. This chain connects TRBV6-1 to TRBJ2-4, with 7 bases lining up with TRBD1. This CDR3 is built from 20 residues. J lost 4 bases, V lost 3 bases, and 21 bases had no gene match. Germline CDR1 MNHNS, CDR2 SASEGT.

This clonotype showed up many times. The J gene is TRBJ2-7, the V gene TRBV12-3 or TRBV12-4, with 8 bases lining up with TRBD1. V lost 5 bases, J lost 3 bases, and 9 bases stayed unmatched. CDR3 length: 15 residues. The CDR3 sequence is CASSLGQGLDYEQYF. CDR3 in DNA: TGTGCCAGCAGTCTCGGACAGGGTTTAGACTACGAGCAGTACTTC.

This clonotype occurred a few times. This chain connects TRBV7-2 to TRBJ2-2; TRBD2 matches at 9 bases. The CDR3 runs 16 residues. Germline V lookup: CDR1 SGHTA, CDR2 FQGNSA. After removal of 0 bases from V and 6 bases from J, the junction contained 5 bases not matched to a gene. CDR3 sequence: CASSLAGTSLSGELFF. In DNA form, the CDR3 reads TGTGCCAGCAGCTTAGCCGGGACTAGCCTATCCGGGGAGCTGTTTTTT.

The sample holds many counts of this clonotype. The chain joins TRBV20-1 to TRBJ2-7, with 10 bases fitting TRBD2. Germline lookup yields CDR1 DFQATT and CDR2 SNEGSKA (reference sequence). This CDR3 comprises 16 residues. Trimming cost V 2 bases and J 1 base; bases outside gene matches: 8. CDR3 amino acids: CSARYPSGSVSYEQYF. The CDR3, as DNA: TGCAGTGCTAGATATCCTAGCGGGAGCGTTTCCTACGAGCAGTACTTC.

This clonotype was counted at least ten times. The chain links TRBV3-1 to TRBJ1-4, with D perhaps TRBD1 (5 bases). This CDR3 spans 14 amino acids. Trimming left V 4 bases short and J 4 bases short, with 10 bases between. Germline CDR1 is LGHDT and CDR2 is YNNKEL (reference sequence). The CDR3 reads CASSPGPLNEKLFF. As DNA, the CDR3 is TGTGCCAGCAGCCCAGGGCCCCTTAATGAAAAACTGTTTTTT.

In this sample, this clonotype turned up many times. The chain has TRBV5-1 and TRBJ2-3, with 13 bases lining up with TRBD2. Germline V gene sequence: CDR1 SGHRS, CDR2 YFSETQ. J was trimmed by 5 bases and V by 4 bases; bases with no gene match: 10. This CDR3 has 17 amino acids. The CDR3 DNA reads as TGCGCCAGCAGCAAGCGGACTAGCGGGAGTGGTCGAGATACGCAGTATTTT. It specifies CASSKRTSGSGRDTQYF.

This clonotype was observed at least ten times. The gene calls are TRBV12-3 or TRBV12-4 and TRBJ1-6; no definite D call. V shed 6 bases and J shed 10 bases, with 13 bases lying between them. CDR3 size: 13 residues. The CDR3 DNA reads as TGTGCCAGCAGCGTAGAACCAAGGTCACCCCTCCACTTT. Amino acid sequence: CASSVEPRSPLHF.

This clonotype has at least ten counts. This chain uses TRBV5-1 with TRBJ1-2; D is uncertain. There are 13 residues in the CDR3. Trimming pared 0 bases from V and 4 bases from J, leaving 7 bases between. In germline, CDR1 is SGHRS, CDR2 YFSETQ. CDR3: CASSLVGSYGYTF. CDR3 sequence (DNA): TGCGCCAGCAGCTTGGTCGGGTCCTATGGCTACACCTTC.

This clonotype was seen ten or more times. The CDR3 spells CASSAKAGTRKNNEQFF. CDR3 sequence (DNA): TGTGCCAGCAGCGCTAAGGCCGGGACTAGAAAAAACAATGAGCAGTTCTTC. This sequence joins TRBV12-3 or TRBV12-4 and TRBJ2-1; 8 bases fit TRBD2. The V segment lost 6 bases and the J segment 5 bases; nucleotides outside the gene matches: 15. The CDR3 spans 17 residues.

In its sample, this clonotype was seen a few times. The chain employs TRBV4-2 and TRBJ2-7; TRBD2 matches at 10 bases. The V segment lost 4 bases and the J segment 0 bases; nucleotides outside the gene matches: 9. CDR3 length: 17 amino acids. CDR1 LGHNA and CDR2 YNFKEQ come from the germline V gene. Here the CDR3 DNA reads TGTGCCAGCAGCCGCACCACGAGACTAGCGGGCTCCTACGAGCAGTACTTC. The encoded protein is CASSRTTRLAGSYEQYF.

This clonotype was detected a few times. The chain uses TRBV7-3 and TRBJ2-2, with a possible D match to TRBD2 (5 bases). The CDR3 is made up of 23 amino acids. V was pared by 6 bases and J by 0 bases, with 35 bases between. Looked up from germline, CDR1 is SGHTA and CDR2 is FQGTGA. Here the CDR3 reads CASRALPKFLSGPPQTNTGELFF. CDR3 in DNA: TGTGCCAGCAGAGCTTTACCGAAGTTTTTGAGCGGCCCGCCCCAAACGAACACCGGGGAGCTGTTTTTT.

This clonotype was counted many times. The chain combines TRBV6-1 with TRBJ2-3; TRBD2 is a possible D gene (6 bases). CDR1 MNHNS and CDR2 SASEGT come from the germline V gene. Trimming pared 6 bases from V and 8 bases from J, leaving 21 bases between. The length of the CDR3 is 15 residues. The CDR3 nucleotides are TGTGCCAGCAGCAAGGAACACCGCCAAGCGGGTACGCAGTATTTT. This sequence encodes CASSKEHRQAGTQYF.

This clonotype occurred many times. The rearrangement uses TRBV7-2 and TRBJ2-7, with D perhaps matching TRBD1 (5 bases). The germline CDR1 and CDR2 sequences are SGHTA and FQGNSA. Trimming pared 2 bases from V and 4 bases from J, leaving 15 bases between. CDR3 length: 15 amino acids. CDR3 sequence reads: CASSLILQGGYEQYF. The CDR3 DNA sequence: TGTGCCAGCAGCTTAATCTTGCAGGGTGGGTACGAGCAGTACTTC.

The rearrangement uses TRBV15 and TRBJ1-6; D is unresolved. The germline V gene encodes CDR1 LNHNV and CDR2 YYDKDF (reference sequence). V lost 6 bases to trimming and J lost 10 bases, with 10 bases between them. The CDR3 is 12 amino acids. In DNA, the CDR3 is TGTGCCACCAGTCTGGAGAGATCACCCCTCCACTTT. Translation: CATSLERSPLHF.

This clonotype was observed many times. The chain links TRBV5-1 to TRBJ1-3, with D uncertain. Germline CDR1 is SGHRS and CDR2 is YFSETQ. The ends were cut back, 0 bases at V and 2 bases at J, with 6 bases in the middle. This CDR3 has 14 amino acids. In DNA, the CDR3 is TGCGCCAGCAGCTTGGGTGGTCCTGGAAACACCATATATTTT. This sequence encodes CASSLGGPGNTIYF.

This clonotype has ten or more counts. This chain uses TRBV28 with TRBJ2-4; D is undetermined. The V end was cut by 6 bases, the J end by 3 bases, with 9 bases between. The CDR3 is 13 amino acids. In germline, CDR1 is MDHEN, CDR2 SYDVKM. The chain's CDR3 is CASRGPNKNIQYF. The CDR3 DNA is TGTGCCAGCAGAGGACCTAACAAAAACATTCAGTACTTC.

The rearrangement links TRBV7-8 to TRBJ1-3; no definite D call. V lost 5 bases and J lost 4, with 21 bases in between. CDR1 SGHVS and CDR2 FQNEAQ come from the germline V gene. CDR3 length equals 17 residues. The CDR3 region is CASSPDRAEKGGNTIYF. Here the CDR3 DNA reads TGTGCCAGCAGCCCCGACCGGGCCGAGAAAGGGGGAAACACCATATATTTT.